The next 29 T cell receptor beta chains were all read from a single sample in a study of control samples from healthy donors and cancer patients. TCRdb keeps only in-frame clones here, not all; method: immunoSEQ multiplex PCR. Found here are approximately 70,000 clones, roughly 86% of them singletons; the top ten hold over 2%. The material sequenced was PBMCs. Receptors originate from a woman between 45 and 65 years old with head and neck cancer.

The V gene is TRBV7-2, the J gene TRBJ1-1; D remains unclear. V lost 5 bases and J lost 4, with 11 bases in between. The CDR3 has 13 residues. CDR1 and CDR2 from the germline V gene are SGHTA and FQGNSA. CDR3 in DNA: TGTGCCAGCAGCCTGGGGTCGCGCACTGAAGCTTTCTTT. Amino acids: CASSLGSRTEAFF. Full variable domain (missing parts from reference TRBV7-2 and TRBJ1-1): GAGVSQSPSNKVTEKGKDVELRCDPISGHTALYWYRQSLGQGLEFLIYFQGNSAPDKSGLPSDRFSAERTGGSVSTLTIQRTQQEDSAVYLCASSLGSRTEAFFGQGTRLTVV.

The chain uses TRBV28 and TRBJ1-5, with 8 bases lining up with TRBD1. J gave up 0 bases and V 6 bases, and 10 bases lay outside the gene matches. Germline V gene data show CDR1 as MDHEN and CDR2 as SYDVKM. The CDR3 totals 17 residues. DNA of the CDR3: TGTGCCAGCAGCCAAAGGACAGGGCTCTATAGCAATCAGCCCCAGCATTTT. Amino acids: CASSQRTGLYSNQPQHF. Full variable domain (rest looked up from reference TRBV28 and TRBJ1-5): DVKVTQSSRYLVKRTGEKVFLECVQDMDHENMFWYRQDPGLGLRLIYFSYDVKMKEKGDIPEGYSVSREKKERFSLILESASTNQTSMYLCASSQRTGLYSNQPQHFGDGTRLSIL.

Of note for this clone: The same CDR3 arises from other DNA sequences in this sample as well. The V call is TRBV4-3, the J call TRBJ2-4, with D perhaps TRBD2 (5 bases). The germline gives CDR1 LGHNA, CDR2 YSLEER. Trimming removed 0 bases at V and 4 bases at J, with 19 bases between. CDR3 length: 18 residues. CDR3 sequence: CASSQDPSSHLAKNIQYF. The CDR3 bases are TGCGCCAGCAGCCAAGATCCAAGCAGTCACCTAGCTAAAAACATTCAGTACTTC.

The V and J genes are TRBV6-6 and TRBJ2-5; possible D gene TRBD1, 5 bases. V lost 7 bases to trimming and J lost 4 bases, with 16 bases between them. CDR1 MNHNY and CDR2 SVGAGI come from the germline V gene (reference sequence). The CDR3 loop spans 14 amino acids. The CDR3 DNA is TGTGCCAGCATTGGGGCCCCGGGCGGAGAGACCCAGTACTTC. Translation gives CASIGAPGGETQYF.

The chain carries TRBV11-2 and TRBJ1-5, with 7 bases matching TRBD1. The V gene end was trimmed by 5 bases and the J gene end by 0 bases; junction bases not matched to a gene: 13. From germline, CDR1 is SGHAT and CDR2 FQNNGV. This CDR3 spans 18 amino acids. The CDR3 loop is CASSISGDSLYSNQPQHF. CDR3 nucleotides: TGTGCCAGCAGCATCAGTGGGGACAGCCTCTATAGCAATCAGCCCCAGCATTTT.

The chain combines TRBV30 with TRBJ2-5, with 8 bases fitting TRBD1. The V and J ends lost 4 bases and 5 bases, in that order; junction bases with no gene match: 3. The CDR3 has 12 residues. Germline loops: CDR1 GTSNPN, CDR2 SVGIG (reference sequence). Written as DNA, the CDR3 is TGTGCCTGGACAGGGGGCGCGGAGACCCAGTACTTC. Translated: CAWTGGAETQYF.

This chain uses TRBV3-1 (or the pseudogene TRBV3-2) with TRBJ1-1, with 8 bases identical to TRBD1. Unmatched junction bases numbered 11, after V lost 4 bases and J lost 4 bases. This CDR3 has 16 amino acids. CDR1 is LGHDT, CDR2 YNNKEL, per germline (reference sequence). CDR3 region: CASSPKTGAGGTEAFF. Written as DNA, the CDR3 is TGTGCCAGCAGCCCCAAGACAGGGGCGGGTGGCACTGAAGCTTTCTTT.

The chain links TRBV7-2 to TRBJ2-5, with 10 bases that match TRBD2. Germline CDR1 reads SGHTA; CDR2 reads FQGNSA. The CDR3 spans 16 residues. V was clipped by 5 bases and J by 1 base; unmatched bases: 7. CDR3 amino acids: CASSRSGGAFQETQYF. The CDR3 nucleotides read TGTGCCAGCAGCAGGAGCGGGGGGGCATTCCAAGAGACCCAGTACTTC.

This chain connects TRBV2 to TRBJ2-5; 10 nucleotides agree with TRBD2. Trimming cost V 4 bases and J 1 base; bases outside gene matches: 6. There are 16 residues in the CDR3. Germline V lookup: CDR1 SNHLY, CDR2 FYNNEI. The CDR3 DNA reads TGTGCCAGCAGTGGATCTAGCGGGGGCCTCCAAGAGACCCAGTACTTC. This translates into CASSGSSGGLQETQYF.

V gene TRBV11-2 combines with J gene TRBJ2-1; no definite D call. V was trimmed by 0 bases and J by 10 bases, leaving 10 bases between them. Germline V gives CDR1 SGHAT, CDR2 FQNNGV. The CDR3 contains 13 residues. CDR3 nucleotide sequence: TGTGCCAGCAGCTTAGATCCGGTTCGGGAGCAGTTCTTC. It codes for CASSLDPVREQFF.

J is TRBJ1-2 and V is TRBV4-1; 7 bases align to TRBD1. The trim removed 4 bases at V and 4 bases at J, leaving 9 bases unmatched. CDR3 length: 15 residues. Looked up from germline, CDR1 is MGHRA and CDR2 is YSYEKL. CDR3 in amino acids: CASSPIMDRSYGYTF. Written as DNA, the CDR3 is TGCGCCAGCAGCCCTATCATGGACAGGAGCTATGGCTACACCTTC.

This chain links TRBV27 with TRBJ2-3; D might be TRBD1 or TRBD2, each matching 6 bases. Germline lookup yields CDR1 MNHEY and CDR2 SMNVEV (reference sequence). This CDR3 region has 13 residues. Trimming left V 2 bases short and J 6 bases short, with 9 bases between. This CDR3 reads CASSLIGGDTQYF. The DNA for the CDR3 is TGTGCCAGCAGTTTAATAGGGGGGGATACGCAGTATTTT.

The chain links TRBV3-1 (or the pseudogene TRBV3-2) to TRBJ2-3; 9 bases match TRBD2. With 4 bases clipped from V and 4 bases from J, the junction kept 6 bases outside the gene matches. Germline CDR1 LGHDT, CDR2 YNNKEL (reference sequence). The CDR3 has 15 residues. The CDR3 region has the DNA TGTGCCAGCAGCCTAAGCGGGGGGCGGGCAGATACGCAGTATTTT. This codes for CASSLSGGRADTQYF.

The CDR3 sequence: CASSLRTEPTYEQYF. CDR3 DNA: TGCGCCAGCAGCTTACGGACAGAGCCCACCTACGAGCAGTACTTC. The genes are TRBV5-1 and TRBJ2-7; the D gene is possibly TRBD1 (6 bases). The CDR3 is 15 amino acids. Germline CDR1 SGHRS, CDR2 YFSETQ. V lost 2 bases to trimming and J lost 2 bases, with 14 bases between them.

The chain has TRBV2 and TRBJ1-3; D gene uncertain. The CDR3 has 14 amino acids. Germline lookup yields CDR1 SNHLY and CDR2 FYNNEI. V lost 5 bases, J lost 7 bases, and 15 bases lay in between. The CDR3 loop reads CASSPRAITNTIYF. DNA for the CDR3: TGTGCCAGCAGTCCCCGGGCCATAACGAACACCATATATTTT.

The gene calls are TRBV28 and TRBJ2-2; tentative D call: TRBD2 (5 bases). V dropped 3 bases and J dropped 3 bases, with 8 bases sitting between them. The CDR3 is 14 residues long. Germline V gene data show CDR1 as MDHEN and CDR2 as SYDVKM. The CDR3 loop is CASSLAGYTGELFF. The CDR3 DNA sequence: TGTGCCAGCAGTTTGGCGGGCTACACCGGGGAGCTGTTTTTT.

In the case of this clone: Additional DNA sequences in this sample encode the identical CDR3. The chain links TRBV5-4 to TRBJ2-2, with D perhaps assigned TRBD1 or TRBD2 (5 bases each). Germline V gene sequence: CDR1 SGHNT, CDR2 YYREEE (reference sequence). The CDR3 loop spans 15 amino acids. V gave up 3 bases and J gave up 0 bases, with 9 bases separating them. CDR3 bases: TGTGCCAGCAGCTCCGGGACCGCGAACACCGGGGAGCTGTTTTTT. This codes for CASSSGTANTGELFF. The full variable domain, rest sourced from reference TRBV5-4 and TRBJ2-2, is ETGVTQSPTHLIKTRGQQVTLRCSSQSGHNTVSWYQQALGQGPQFIFQYYREEENGRGNFPPRFSGLQFPNYSSELNVNALELDDSALYLCASSSGTANTGELFFGEGSRLTVL.

The rearrangement links TRBV5-1 to TRBJ1-4; TRBD1 is a possible D gene (5 bases). V was pared by 0 bases and J by 3 bases, with 15 bases between. CDR3 length equals 17 residues. In germline, CDR1 is SGHRS, CDR2 YFSETQ. In DNA, the CDR3 is TGCGCCAGCAGCTTGGGTGATAGAGGGGCCGCTAATGAAAAACTGTTTTTT. Its protein product is CASSLGDRGAANEKLFF.

The chain recombines TRBV2 with TRBJ2-7; D is possibly TRBD1 (5 bases). CDR3 length: 14 residues. Germline V lookup: CDR1 SNHLY, CDR2 FYNNEI. The V and J ends lost 4 bases and 5 bases respectively, with 15 bases between them. CDR3: CASSVTGPTDEQYF. The DNA for the CDR3 is TGTGCCAGCAGTGTTACAGGACCTACGGACGAGCAGTACTTC.

J is TRBJ2-5 and V is TRBV6-2 or TRBV6-3; 15 bases line up with TRBD2. Trimming removed 5 bases from V and 7 bases from J; junction bases left unmatched: 8. CDR3 length equals 16 residues. Germline CDR1 reads MNHEY; CDR2 reads SVGEGT. CDR3 coding DNA: TGTGCCAGCAGTCCAGGGACTAGCGGGGGGTCCTGGACCCAGTACTTC. It translates to CASSPGTSGGSWTQYF.

The chain uses TRBV9 and TRBJ2-1; D call uncertain. This CDR3 contains 15 residues. Germline V CDR1 and CDR2: SGDLS, YYNGEE. V gave up 4 bases and J gave up 6 bases, with 17 bases separating them. The CDR3 DNA is TGTGCCAGCAGCTTTGGGGTAGAAGGGTTCAATGAGCAGTTCTTC. As protein: CASSFGVEGFNEQFF.

The chain is built from TRBV6-5 and TRBJ2-7; D uncertain. V dropped 5 bases and J dropped 0 bases, with 14 bases sitting between them. This CDR3 is 15 amino acids long. Germline V CDR1 and CDR2: MNHEY, SVGAGI. CDR3 in amino acids: CASSPRSMGSYEQYF. DNA of the CDR3: TGTGCCAGCAGTCCTCGGTCGATGGGCTCCTACGAGCAGTACTTC.

V is TRBV6-1 and J is TRBJ1-6; a weak D match, TRBD1 (5 bases). The V end lost 3 bases, the J end lost 8 bases, and 17 bases lay between the germline ends. CDR3 size: 16 residues. Looked up from germline, CDR1 is MNHNS and CDR2 is SASEGT. The CDR3 DNA reads TGTGCCAGCAGTGAGCAGGGCCCCAATACCCATTCACCCCTCCACTTT. Translation gives CASSEQGPNTHSPLHF.

J is TRBJ2-2 and V is TRBV6-4; D ambiguous. Germline V gene lookup returns CDR1 MRHNA and CDR2 SNTAGT. Trimming left V 6 bases short and J 0 bases short, with 8 bases between. The CDR3 totals 14 residues. The CDR3 protein is CASSLSTNTGELFF. CDR3 in DNA: TGTGCCAGCAGCCTCAGTACGAACACCGGGGAGCTGTTTTTT.

V usage is TRBV30 and J usage is TRBJ1-6; perhaps TRBD1 as D (5 bases). The CDR3 runs to 14 residues. V dropped 8 bases and J dropped 7 bases, with 18 bases sitting between them. The germline gives CDR1 GTSNPN, CDR2 SVGIG (reference sequence). For the CDR3, the DNA is TGTGCCAGGCAACGGGACTCAGAAAATTCACCCCTCCACTTT. It yields the protein CARQRDSENSPLHF.

J is TRBJ2-7 and V is TRBV28, with D maybe TRBD1 (5 bases). The V end was cut by 4 bases, the J end by 2 bases, with 12 bases between. The CDR3 sequence is 14 residues long. Germline V CDR1 and CDR2: MDHEN, SYDVKM. Here the CDR3 reads CASSSRTPAYEQYF. Here the CDR3 DNA reads TGTGCCAGCAGTTCTCGGACACCCGCCTACGAGCAGTACTTC.

This chain joins TRBV14 and TRBJ1-4; D remains ambiguous. With 5 bases removed from V and 2 bases from J, the gap between germline ends came to 27 bases. The CDR3 length is 20 residues. CDR1 and CDR2 from the germline V gene are SGHDN and FVKESK. The CDR3 nucleotides read TGTGCCAGCAGCTCTCCCCCCAGGCAGCACACTAGACGGACTAATGAAAAACTGTTTTTT. This encodes CASSSPPRQHTRRTNEKLFF.

V usage is TRBV30 and J usage is TRBJ1-2; tentative D call: TRBD1 (6 bases). The V and J ends lost 1 base and 7 bases respectively, with 19 bases between them. The germline CDR1 and CDR2 sequences are GTSNPN and SVGIG (reference sequence). The CDR3 has 15 residues. Here the CDR3 DNA reads TGTGCCTGGAGTGGATCGCGAGGGGGTCAAGGTGGCTACACCTTC. This encodes CAWSGSRGGQGGYTF.

The chain has TRBV9 and TRBJ2-5; 7 bases line up with TRBD1. The junction had 2 bases not matched to a gene; V was cut back by 3 bases and J by 0 bases. This CDR3 region has 14 residues. Germline V lookup: CDR1 SGDLS, CDR2 YYNGEE. The CDR3 is CASSAGQYQETQYF. Here the CDR3 DNA reads TGTGCCAGCAGCGCGGGACAGTACCAAGAGACCCAGTACTTC.